The 20 T cell receptor beta chains presented below share a single source sample, sequenced in a study of shared clonotypes between healthy human individuals. Clones were read by immunoSEQ multiplex PCR, and TCRdb kept only the in-frame ones, dropping some. The table includes 980,000 or so clones, about three quarters detected once. The sample consisted of memory CD4+ T cells sorted from blood. The subset here: CD45RA-negative fraction. All receptors come from a man aged 18 to 30 in good health.

This sequence joins TRBV5-1 and TRBJ2-5; perhaps TRBD1 as D (6 bases). Germline loops: CDR1 SGHRS, CDR2 YFSETQ. Between the trimmed V and J ends, which lost 4 bases and 2 bases, there was a span of 15 bases. The CDR3 sequence is 15 residues long. CDR3 amino acids: CASSTVQGSQETQYF. CDR3 DNA: TGCGCCAGCAGCACCGTTCAGGGGAGTCAAGAGACCCAGTACTTC.

Points on this clone: This specimen includes other DNA sequences encoding the same CDR3. The CDR3 reads CASSLAGGLNTEAFF. CDR3 DNA sequence: TGCGCCAGCAGCTTGGCTGGGGGGCTGAACACTGAAGCTTTCTTT. The rearrangement links TRBV5-1 to TRBJ1-1, with a tentative D call TRBD1 (6 bases). V was trimmed by 0 bases and J by 0 bases, leaving 9 bases between them. The CDR3 covers 15 residues. The germline V gene encodes CDR1 SGHRS and CDR2 YFSETQ.

The rearrangement links TRBV10-1 to TRBJ1-6; D gene uncertain. With 3 bases removed from V and 7 bases from J, the gap between germline ends came to 13 bases. The CDR3 spans 15 residues. CDR1 is WNHNN and CDR2 is SYGVQD in the germline V gene (reference sequence). CDR3 residues: CASSDNTLRNSPLHF. The CDR3 DNA reads as TGCGCCAGCAGTGACAATACCTTGAGGAATTCACCCCTCCACTTT.

As concerns this clone: This same CDR3 is encoded by further DNA sequences in the sample. The J gene is TRBJ2-3, the V gene TRBV5-1; 8 bases match TRBD1. Per germline, CDR1 SGHRS and CDR2 YFSETQ. V lost 3 bases, J lost 3 bases, and 3 bases stayed unmatched. CDR3 length: 14 amino acids. In DNA, the CDR3 is TGCGCCAGCAGCTCTGGACAGGGAACAGATACGCAGTATTTT. It yields the protein CASSSGQGTDTQYF. The entire variable domain, with the rest obtained from reference TRBV5-1 and TRBJ2-3, is as follows: KAGVTQTPRYLIKTRGQQVTLSCSPISGHRSVSWYQQTPGQGLQFLFEYFSETQRNKGNFPGRFSGRQFSNSRSEMNVSTLELGDSALYLCASSSGQGTDTQYFGPGTRLTVL.

The J gene is TRBJ1-2, the V gene TRBV11-2; 7 bases match TRBD1. Germline V gene lookup returns CDR1 SGHAT and CDR2 FQNNGV. The CDR3 runs to 14 residues. V lost 5 bases and J lost 3; bases outside the gene matches: 6. The CDR3 here is CASSTGTAHYGYTF. Written as DNA, the CDR3 is TGTGCCAGCAGCACAGGGACAGCCCACTATGGCTACACCTTC.

The V and J genes are TRBV5-6 and TRBJ1-2; D is undetermined. V was shortened by 4 bases and J by 4 bases, with 8 bases between the two germline ends. Germline V gives CDR1 SGHDT, CDR2 YYEEEE. The CDR3 has 12 amino acids. The CDR3 loop is CASSVDGYGYTF. The CDR3 nucleotides read TGTGCCAGCAGCGTGGACGGCTATGGCTACACCTTC.

J is TRBJ1-6 and V is TRBV6-5; 7 bases line up with TRBD1. The ends lost 6 bases at V and 10 bases at J; junction bases unmatched: 9. The CDR3 runs to 14 residues. The germline CDR1 and CDR2 sequences are MNHEY and SVGAGI. CDR3 DNA sequence: TGTGCCAGCAGGGACAGGCGTTGGTCGTCACCCCTCCACTTT. The encoded protein is CASRDRRWSSPLHF.

The J gene is TRBJ1-6, the V gene TRBV18; 8 bases are shared with TRBD1. Trimming removed 4 bases from V and 7 bases from J; junction bases left unmatched: 6. The CDR3 totals 15 residues. Germline V gene lookup returns CDR1 KGHSH and CDR2 LQKENI. In nucleotides, the CDR3 is TGTGCCAGCTCACTTACAGGGGGATTAAATTCACCCCTCCACTTT. Its protein is CASSLTGGLNSPLHF.

The chain joins TRBV28 to TRBJ2-7, with unresolved D. The CDR3 has 12 residues. Germline V lookup: CDR1 MDHEN, CDR2 SYDVKM. The V and J ends lost 3 bases and 6 bases respectively, with 9 bases between them. CDR3 nucleotides: TGTGCCAGCAGTTTTAGGGTGGGCGAGCAGTACTTC. It translates to CASSFRVGEQYF. Based on the CDR3 plus reference TRBV28 and TRBJ2-7, the full variable domain is DVKVTQSSRYLVKRTGEKVFLECVQDMDHENMFWYRQDPGLGLRLIYFSYDVKMKEKGDIPEGYSVSREKKERFSLILESASTNQTSMYLCASSFRVGEQYFGPGTRLTVT.

This clone was recorded at least ten times. Other DNA sequences in the same sample also yield this CDR3. The genes are TRBV5-1 and TRBJ1-1, with 8 bases that match TRBD1. The CDR3 loop spans 14 amino acids. The germline V gene has CDR1 SGHRS and CDR2 YFSETQ. With 4 bases clipped from V and 5 bases from J, the junction kept 7 bases outside the gene matches. For the CDR3, the DNA is TGCGCCAGCAGCCCCCAGGGGGCCTCAACTGAAGCTTTCTTT. This encodes CASSPQGASTEAFF.

As to this clone: Additional DNA sequences in this sample encode the identical CDR3. The V call is TRBV6-5, the J call TRBJ2-7; TRBD1 aligns across 10 bases. CDR1 is MNHEY, CDR2 SVGAGI, per germline. There are 15 residues in the CDR3. The ends lost 2 bases at V and 2 bases at J; junction bases unmatched: 3. The CDR3 nucleotides read TGTGCCAGCAGTTACAGAGGACAGGGGGCCTACGAGCAGTACTTC. Translated: CASSYRGQGAYEQYF.

V is TRBV25-1 and J is TRBJ1-6, with D possibly TRBD1 on 5 matching bases. The CDR3 contains 14 residues. Germline loops: CDR1 MGHDK, CDR2 SYGVNS. V lost 3 bases and J lost 10, with 13 bases in between. For the CDR3, the DNA is TGTGCCAGCAGTGAGGCAGGGTCGGTCTCACCCCTCCACTTT. This encodes CASSEAGSVSPLHF.

V gene TRBV19 combines with J gene TRBJ2-7; D unresolved. From germline, CDR1 is LNHDA and CDR2 SQIVND (reference sequence). The CDR3 is made up of 13 amino acids. V gave up 8 bases and J gave up 2 bases, with 13 bases separating them. CDR3 region: CASPPYWAYEQYF. CDR3 DNA: TGTGCCAGTCCCCCCTATTGGGCCTACGAGCAGTACTTC.

In its sample, this clone was seen a few times. The V call is TRBV18, the J call TRBJ1-6; tentatively, D is TRBD1 (6 bases). The V end lost 4 bases, the J end lost 5 bases, and 9 bases lay between the germline ends. Germline V lookup: CDR1 KGHSH, CDR2 LQKENI. The CDR3 is 14 amino acids. CDR3 protein: CASSRQADNSPLHF. The CDR3, as DNA: TGTGCCAGCTCACGACAGGCCGATAATTCACCCCTCCACTTT.

The chain combines TRBV7-9 with TRBJ1-1, with a possible D match to TRBD1 (5 bases). CDR1 is SEHNR, CDR2 FQNEAQ, per germline (reference sequence). The CDR3 length is 14 residues. Trimming cost V 5 bases and J 5 bases, with 15 bases left between them. CDR3 nucleotides: TGTGCCAGCAGCGAAACCCAGGGAAGAACTGAAGCTTTCTTT. This encodes CASSETQGRTEAFF.

The gene calls are TRBV30 and TRBJ1-5, with TRBD1 matching over 11 bases. The J segment lost 5 bases and the V segment lost 3 bases, leaving 6 bases of the junction unmatched. Germline V lookup: CDR1 GTSNPN, CDR2 SVGIG (reference sequence). This CDR3 region has 15 residues. CDR3 amino acids: CAWSDGTGGDQPQHF. In DNA, the CDR3 is TGTGCCTGGAGCGACGGGACAGGGGGTGATCAGCCCCAGCATTTT.

J is TRBJ2-3 and V is TRBV5-4; TRBD2 agrees at 7 bases. This CDR3 contains 18 residues. V shed 4 bases, J shed 1 base, and the junction held 15 bases outside the gene matches. Per the germline V gene, CDR1 is SGHNT and CDR2 is YYREEE (reference sequence). CDR3 region: CASSGGSRGGRGTDTQYF. CDR3 nucleotides: TGTGCCAGCAGCGGGGGGAGCCGGGGAGGGCGGGGCACAGATACGCAGTATTTT.

This clone appeared a few times. The rearrangement joins TRBV14 to TRBJ1-2; tentatively, D is TRBD1 (6 bases). Germline assignment: CDR1 SGHDN and CDR2 FVKESK. The CDR3 runs 15 residues. Trimming took 1 base from V and 3 from J, leaving 12 bases between them. In DNA form, the CDR3 reads TGTGCCAGCAGCCAAGTTGGTAACAGGGACTATGGCTACACCTTC. Protein product: CASSQVGNRDYGYTF.

A note on this clone: At one boundary the junction diverges from the germline segment, which might be a read error. V gene TRBV7-7 combines with J gene TRBJ1-3; no firm D call. The germline CDR1 and CDR2 sequences are SSHAT and FNYEAQ (reference sequence). This CDR3 comprises 15 residues. Here the CDR3 DNA reads TGTGCTAGCAGCTTCCCGAGGTCGGACGGAAACACCATATATTTT. Encoded protein: CASSFPRSDGNTIYF.

The CDR3 nucleotides are TGCGCCAGCAGACCCGACGGAAGAGGTCTGGAGACCCAGTACTTC. Protein: CASRPDGRGLETQYF. The gene calls are TRBV5-1 and TRBJ2-5, with D unresolved. Deletions cut 5 bases from V and 5 bases from J, with 19 bases between. This CDR3 region has 15 residues. From germline, CDR1 is SGHRS and CDR2 YFSETQ.